This is a list of T cell receptor beta chains from one sample in a study of vaccination effects on CD4 cells after COVID-19. Their antigen targets remain unknown. Sequencing used immunoSEQ multiplex PCR; TCRdb keeps in-frame clones, though not all of them. The sample yields 30,000 to 35,000 clones, 60% to 75% seen once. This specimen was CD4+ T cells from PBMCs cultured with HCoV-OC43 spike peptides, taken before COVID-19 vaccination. These receptors all come from a human donor who received a COVID-19 vaccine. Both conserved end residues are part of each CDR3. The D gene is left open where the match is weak. Clone sizes are given selectively: once, few, many, or a class where the clone is expanded.

j_call	d_call	v_call	clone_size	cdr3_nt	cdr3_aa
TRBJ2-7	TRBD2	TRBV11-3	-	TGTGCCAGCAGCCCGCCTTGGACTAGCGGGCAAGCCTACGAGCAGTACTTC	CASSPPWTSGQAYEQYF
TRBJ1-2	-	TRBV5-4	-	TGTGCCAGCAGAAACGAGGGGAACTATGGCTACACCTTC	CASRNEGNYGYTF
TRBJ1-2	-	TRBV4-1	-	TGCGCCAGCAGCCAGGTTGTGGCCTATGGCTACACCTTC	CASSQVVAYGYTF
TRBJ2-1	-	TRBV9	-	TGTGCCAGCAGCGTAGCTAGGCAGGTAGGGGACAATGAGCAGTTCTTC	CASSVARQVGDNEQFF
TRBJ2-3	-	TRBV5-1	-	TGCGCCAGCAGCTTGGCAGGCGCCATCATTAGCACAGATACGCAGTATTTT	CASSLAGAIISTDTQYF
TRBJ2-3	TRBD1	TRBV27	-	TGTGCCAGCAGCGACCTGCCGGGACAGGGTTCAGATACGCAGTATTTT	CASSDLPGQGSDTQYF
TRBJ2-3	TRBD2	TRBV5-4	-	TGTGCCAGCAGCTTATCGGCGGGAGGTTTTGGCACAGATACGCAGTATTTT	CASSLSAGGFGTDTQYF
TRBJ2-2	TRBD2	TRBV3-1/TRBV3-2	-	TGTGCCAGCAGCCGATCCGGGACTAGCGATGGCGGGGAGCTGTTTTTT	CASSRSGTSDGGELFF
TRBJ2-3	-	TRBV6-1	-	TGTGCCAGCAGTGATGACACCCCCCGTACGCAGTATTTT	CASSDDTPRTQYF
TRBJ2-1	-	TRBV3-1/TRBV3-2	-	TGTGCCAGCAGCTCGTTCCGTGGAGGTTCTGGTGAGCAGTTCTTC	CASSSFRGGSGEQFF
TRBJ2-7	TRBD1	TRBV28	-	TGTGCCAGCAGTCAAGTCCCGGGACAGGGGTCAGGGTACGAGCAGTACTTC	CASSQVPGQGSGYEQYF
TRBJ1-1	-	TRBV6-5	-	TGTGCCAGCAGCCCGCGGGGTGGGAGAGCTTTCTTT	CASSPRGGRAFF
TRBJ1-6	TRBD1	TRBV10-3	-	TGTGCCATCAGTGATCGGGACAGGGGTTATTCACCCCTCCACTTT	CAISDRDRGYSPLHF
TRBJ2-2	TRBD1	TRBV27	-	TGTGCCAGCAGCAGCGACAGGGGCACCGGGGAGCTGTTTTTT	CASSSDRGTGELFF
TRBJ1-2	TRBD1	TRBV2	-	TGTGCCAGCAGGCAAGACAGGGGGCTCTATGGCTACACCTTC	CASRQDRGLYGYTF
TRBJ2-1	-	TRBV28	-	TGTGCCAGCAGTTTATACCATGAGCAGTTCTTC	CASSLYHEQFF
TRBJ1-3	-	TRBV7-9	-	TGTGCCAGCACCTTCCTGGAGACCTCTGGAAACACCATATATTTT	CASTFLETSGNTIYF
TRBJ2-2	TRBD2	TRBV7-2	-	TGTGCCAGACTAGCGGGAGAGTGGGGCGGGGAGCTGTTTTTT	CARLAGEWGGELFF
TRBJ2-3	TRBD2	TRBV7-9	once	TGTGCCGGCGGACTAGCGGGGAGCACAGATACGCAGTATTTT	CAGGLAGSTDTQYF
TRBJ1-4	TRBD1	TRBV28	once	TGTGCCAGCATGACGGCCGGGACAGGGAATGAAAAACTGTTTTTT	CASMTAGTGNEKLFF
TRBJ1-3	-	TRBV6-1	once	TGTGCCAGCAGTGAATCAGGGCCCTCTGGAAACACCATATATTTT	CASSESGPSGNTIYF
TRBJ2-7	-	TRBV7-2	-	TGTGCCAGCAGCTCGCCGACTACCCCGAAAAACGAGCAGTACTTC	CASSSPTTPKNEQYF
TRBJ2-7	TRBD2	TRBV30	-	TGTGCCTGGACCCGAGAATTAGCGGGAGGAACGACGTACGAGCAGTACTTC	CAWTRELAGGTTYEQYF
TRBJ2-7	-	TRBV29-1	-	TGCAGCGTTGCTACTAGTTGGGTGGTAGACGAGCAGTACTTC	CSVATSWVVDEQYF
TRBJ1-1	-	TRBV6-5	few	TGTGCCAGCAGAGTGACAGTGAACACTGAAGCTTTCTTT	CASRVTVNTEAFF
TRBJ1-1	-	TRBV6-5	-	TGTGCCAGCAGTTACAGAGGGGTGAACACTGAAGCTTTCTTT	CASSYRGVNTEAFF
TRBJ2-7	-	TRBV28	-	TGTGCCAGCAGTTCGGAAAGGGGCTGGGGCGAGCAGTACTTC	CASSSERGWGEQYF
TRBJ2-4	-	TRBV12-3/TRBV12-4	-	TGTGCCAGCAGTAACCCATCCAAAAACATTCAGTACTTC	CASSNPSKNIQYF
TRBJ1-4	-	TRBV7-7	-	TGTGCTAGCAGCTTAGGGCCAGGAGGGAATGAAAAACTGTTTTTT	CASSLGPGGNEKLFF
TRBJ2-1	TRBD2	TRBV19	-	TGTGCCAGTAGTATACCCCAATCGGGGGGAAATGAGCAGTTCTTC	CASSIPQSGGNEQFF
TRBJ2-7	TRBD1	TRBV24-1	-	TGTGCCACCAGTGACCCCGGGACAGGGGGCAAGCAGTACTTC	CATSDPGTGGKQYF
TRBJ1-6	-	TRBV4-2	-	TGTGCCAGCAGCCACGGGACTGGAAATTCACCCCTCCACTTT	CASSHGTGNSPLHF
TRBJ1-5	-	TRBV5-1	-	TGCGCCAGCAGCTTGGGGGACATTAGCAATCAGCCCCAGCATTTT	CASSLGDISNQPQHF
TRBJ1-2	-	TRBV18	-	TGTGCCAGCTCACAAATATCCGGGGGGGCAGATGGCTACACCTTC	CASSQISGGADGYTF
TRBJ1-5	TRBD1	TRBV27	-	TGTGCCAGCAGACCTGGACAGGCATATCAGCCCCAGCATTTT	CASRPGQAYQPQHF
TRBJ1-1	-	TRBV5-1	-	TGCGCCAGCAGTACCCGTGCGGACTCTGAAGCTTTCTTT	CASSTRADSEAFF
TRBJ1-1	-	TRBV12-3/TRBV12-4	-	TGTGCCAGCAGTTTGGGTCCGGGCACTGAAGCTTTCTTT	CASSLGPGTEAFF
TRBJ2-2	-	TRBV7-3	-	TGTGCCAGCAGCTTAGGGCAGGCTAACACCGGGGAGCTGTTTTTT	CASSLGQANTGELFF
TRBJ1-5	-	TRBV10-3	once	TGTGCCATCAGTGAGTCTTTAGGGAATCAGCCCCAGCATTTT	CAISESLGNQPQHF
TRBJ2-7	-	TRBV18	-	TGTGCCAGCTCACCTGCAGGAACCTACGAGCAGTACTTC	CASSPAGTYEQYF
TRBJ2-1	-	TRBV5-6	-	TGTGCCAGCACCTCGGGCGGGGCGAAGTACAATGAGCAGTTCTTC	CASTSGGAKYNEQFF
TRBJ2-3	-	TRBV5-4	-	TGTGCCAGCAGCTTTCGGGCACCCGCCCTTCCCACAGATACGCAGTATTTT	CASSFRAPALPTDTQYF
TRBJ2-3	-	TRBV29-1	-	TGCAGCGTTGAAGGACGAATGGGCCCAGATACGCAGTATTTT	CSVEGRMGPDTQYF
TRBJ2-3	TRBD2	TRBV5-1	-	TGCGCCAGCAGCTTGGTACTAGCGGGAACCACAGATACGCAGTATTTT	CASSLVLAGTTDTQYF
TRBJ2-1	-	TRBV25-1	-	TGTGCCAGCTCAACTAGCTGGAACTACAATGAGCAGTTCTTC	CASSTSWNYNEQFF
TRBJ1-5	-	TRBV19	-	TGTGCCAGTAGTCCGGGTCTGGGTCAGCCCCAGCATTTT	CASSPGLGQPQHF
TRBJ1-2	-	TRBV2	few	TGTGCCAGCAGCGAGGGGAAAGGCTACACCTTC	CASSEGKGYTF
TRBJ1-3	-	TRBV28	-	TGTGCCAGCCTACCTCAGGGGCTAAGCTCTGGAAACACCATATATTTT	CASLPQGLSSGNTIYF
TRBJ1-2	-	TRBV16	-	TGTGCCAGCAGCCAAAGACTGGCGAGCTATGGCTACACCTTC	CASSQRLASYGYTF
TRBJ2-1	-	TRBV7-9	once	TGTGCCAGCAGCTCCCCGGGAGGGGGCCCCCCAAGTGAGCAGTTCTTC	CASSSPGGGPPSEQFF
TRBJ1-6	-	TRBV7-2	-	TGTGCCAGCAGCTTAGGGGGATGGGGGGGCAGTTCACCCCTCCACTTT	CASSLGGWGGSSPLHF
TRBJ2-7	TRBD1	TRBV5-1	-	TGCGCCAGCAGTAGGGGACAGATCAACGAGCAGTACTTC	CASSRGQINEQYF
TRBJ2-7	-	TRBV3-1/TRBV3-2	-	TGTGCCAGCAGCCCTAGAGGACAGTTCTTCTCCTACGAGCAGTACTTC	CASSPRGQFFSYEQYF
TRBJ2-1	TRBD2	TRBV20-1	-	TGCAGTGCTAATGACGGGACGAGGGCGAGCGGGGGCTCCCGGAATGAGCAGTTCTTC	CSANDGTRASGGSRNEQFF
TRBJ2-7	-	TRBV6-5	once	TGTGCCAGCAGTTACTCGAAGGGACCTCTCTACGAGCAGTACTTC	CASSYSKGPLYEQYF